Listed below are T cell receptor beta chains from one sample, sequenced in a study of blood T cell repertoires in COVID-19. Here immunoSEQ multiplex PCR was the method, and the copy in TCRdb shows in-frame clones only, minus some. The table lists tens of thousands of clones, roughly nine tenths of them singletons. Sequences were obtained from peripheral blood. The receptor set was obtained from an elderly woman with active or convalescent COVID-19. CDR3s include the opening cysteine and the closing phenylalanine or tryptophan. A D gene is named only where the DNA matches it firmly. For some rows the clone size is stated as once, few or many, or as a class when expanded; others skip it.

D gene,J gene,V gene,clone size,CDR3 DNA,CDR3 protein
NA,TRBJ1-2,TRBV27,NA,TGTGCCAGCAGAGCTAGCGGGAGACACTATGGCTACACCTTC,CASRASGRHYGYTF
TRBD2,TRBJ2-7,TRBV18,once,TGTGCCAGCTCACCAGGGGCGGGGGCCTACGAGCAGTACTTC,CASSPGAGAYEQYF
TRBD1,TRBJ2-2,TRBV5-1,NA,TGCGCCAGCAGCCCGTGGGACAGGTCAAACACCGGGGAGCTGTTTTTT,CASSPWDRSNTGELFF
NA,TRBJ1-2,TRBV6-5,NA,TGTGCCAGCAGTTACTTGAGGAAGGGGGATCTCTATGGCTACACCTTC,CASSYLRKGDLYGYTF
TRBD1,TRBJ1-5,TRBV19,few,TGTGCCACCGGCGGACAGGGGGCTAGTCGCAATCAGCCCCAGCATTTT,CATGGQGASRNQPQHF
NA,TRBJ1-5,TRBV4-2,NA,TGTGCCAGCAGCCAAGGACGGGATCAGCCCCAGCATTTT,CASSQGRDQPQHF
NA,TRBJ1-3,TRBV2,few,TGTGCCAGCAGCGTTAGAGGGAACGGAAACACCATATATTTT,CASSVRGNGNTIYF
TRBD2,TRBJ2-1,TRBV4-2,few,TGTGCCAGCAGCCTACTAGCGGGGGCGAGGAATGAGCAGTTCTTC,CASSLLAGARNEQFF
NA,TRBJ2-5,TRBV9,NA,TGTGCCAGCAGCGTAGATCAGGGCGCAAAAGAGACCCAGTACTTC,CASSVDQGAKETQYF
TRBD1,TRBJ1-4,TRBV27,NA,TGTGCCAGCAGTCCCTACCGGGACAGGGCAGGTGAAAAACTGTTTTTT,CASSPYRDRAGEKLFF
NA,TRBJ2-3,TRBV5-1,NA,TGCGCCAGCAGCTTGGGAAGGCGCCGTGCCGGTGCGGGCTCATCAGATACGCAGTATTTT,CASSLGRRRAGAGSSDTQYF
NA,TRBJ2-7,TRBV4-1,NA,TGCGCCAGCAGCCAAGATTTTGGGGGGGGCCACTACGAGCAGTACTTC,CASSQDFGGGHYEQYF
NA,TRBJ2-3,TRBV2,NA,TGTGCCAGCAGTGATGGAGCGGACTGGGCGCGAGATACGCAGTATTTT,CASSDGADWARDTQYF
TRBD1,TRBJ1-2,TRBV25-1,NA,TGTGCCAGCAGTGACTCCGGACAGGGGGCGCTTGATGGCTACACCTTC,CASSDSGQGALDGYTF
NA,TRBJ1-6,TRBV25-1,NA,TGTGCCAGCAGTCTGCAGGGGAATAATTCACCCCTCCACTTT,CASSLQGNNSPLHF
TRBD1,TRBJ1-6,TRBV11-1,few,TGTGCCAGCAGCTCTACAGGGGTTTCACCCCTCCACTTT,CASSSTGVSPLHF
NA,TRBJ1-5,TRBV9,NA,TGTGCCAGCAGCGTAGAAGGGACAACAGAGCCCCAGCATTTT,CASSVEGTTEPQHF
NA,TRBJ1-2,TRBV6-5,once,TGTGCCAGCAGTTTGGGTAGCGCCAGAACTTATGGCTACACCTTC,CASSLGSARTYGYTF
NA,TRBJ1-2,TRBV3-1/TRBV3-2,NA,TGTGCCAGCAGCCAAGGGGTGGGGCGGGGAAACTATGGCTACACCTTC,CASSQGVGRGNYGYTF
NA,TRBJ2-3,TRBV27,NA,TGTGCCAGCAGGAGACAGAGGCTGGCTACAGATACGCAGTATTTT,CASRRQRLATDTQYF
NA,TRBJ2-7,TRBV3-1/TRBV3-2,NA,TGTGCCAGCAGCCAAGATTCTACGAGGAGCTCCTACGAGCAGTACTTC,CASSQDSTRSSYEQYF
TRBD1,TRBJ2-5,TRBV24-1,NA,TGTGCCACCAGTGATAATTCCGACAGGGGGAGACAGACCCAGTACTTC,CATSDNSDRGRQTQYF
NA,TRBJ2-7,TRBV7-9,NA,TGTGCCAGCAGCTTGGGGCCAGGTCCCTCGTACGAGCAGTACTTC,CASSLGPGPSYEQYF
NA,TRBJ1-1,TRBV6-5,NA,TGTGCCAGCAGTTACTCGGGCAGGGACACTGAAGCTTTCTTT,CASSYSGRDTEAFF
NA,TRBJ2-2,TRBV7-7,NA,TGTGCCAGCAGCGCCCACAGCGGGGAGCTGTTTTTT,CASSAHSGELFF
TRBD2,TRBJ2-3,TRBV10-2,NA,TGCGCCAGCAGCATAGGACTAGCGGGGGGAGATACGCAGTATTTT,CASSIGLAGGDTQYF
TRBD1,TRBJ2-2,TRBV11-2,NA,TGTGCCAGCAGCCTGCAACTGGGACAGTCTGTTACCGGGGAGCTGTTTTTT,CASSLQLGQSVTGELFF
NA,TRBJ1-6,TRBV27,NA,TGTGCCAGCAGTTTAGGCATAAATAATTCACCCCTCCACTTT,CASSLGINNSPLHF
NA,TRBJ2-7,TRBV9,once,TGTGCCAGCAGCGTAGGGGAGACACGGGTCCACGAGCAGTACTTC,CASSVGETRVHEQYF
TRBD2,TRBJ2-1,TRBV19,once,TGTGCCAGTAGTATAGGTAGCGGGGCCTACTACAATGAGCAGTTCTTC,CASSIGSGAYYNEQFF
NA,TRBJ1-5,TRBV4-1,NA,TGCGCCAGCAGCCAAGAATCCCACCGAGATCAGCCCCAGCATTTT,CASSQESHRDQPQHF
TRBD1,TRBJ2-2,TRBV11-2,NA,TGTGCCAGCACCTTAGAAGGGGGCCGGGGCACCGGGGAGCTGTTTTTT,CASTLEGGRGTGELFF
NA,TRBJ2-3,TRBV19,NA,TGTGCCAGTAGTATGTACACAGATACGCAGTATTTT,CASSMYTDTQYF
TRBD2,TRBJ2-3,TRBV2,NA,TGTGCCAGCAGCGGCAGCGGGGCCGGCCTCCCCACAGATACGCAGTATTTT,CASSGSGAGLPTDTQYF
NA,TRBJ1-2,TRBV12-3/TRBV12-4,NA,TGTGCCAGCACCCCGACAGGAACCTATGGCTACACCTTC,CASTPTGTYGYTF
TRBD1,TRBJ2-5,TRBV3-1/TRBV3-2,NA,TGTGCCAGCAGCCAAGCTCGACAGGGGGCAGGGGTCCGGGAGACCCAGTACTTC,CASSQARQGAGVRETQYF
NA,TRBJ2-2,TRBV6-5,NA,TGTGCCAGCAGTTACTCAACGGCCGGGGAGCTGTTTTTT,CASSYSTAGELFF